This T cell receptor (beta chain) was sequenced during a study of T cell responses to AZD1222 COVID-19 vaccine (dated by TCRdb to about 2021). Describing the broader study: A total of about 230 trial participants underwent TCR sequencing, of whom around 200 received two doses of AZD1222 and about 26 received two doses of the MenACWY control vaccine. Trial participants were enrolled into age subgroups of 18-55, 56-69 and 70-plus years, which contained about 150, 27 and 61 TCR-sequenced participants, respectively. Study-wide findings and limitations: Participants were mostly white British, with more females than males. The authors suggested clonal diversity may have been underestimated. After two AZD1222 doses, spike-specific TCR breadth and depth were significantly higher than at day 0 and than in MenACWY recipients. Reportedly, close to half of the unique spike-specific TCRs recognized epitopes lying outside the regions that are mutated in the B.1.351 and B.1.1.7 variants. The 56-69-year group was small, and its depth increase did not reach significance, likely because of low power. Conclusions about previously exposed vaccinees are limited, since just five or six AZD1222 recipients were seropositive for SARS-CoV-2 at baseline. Vaccine-associated CD4 TCRs spanned the whole spike protein, with dominant responses in regions 160-218 and 743-854. Because no day 14 peak-response samples were available, the repertoires could be characterized only after the peak T cell response.

The CDR3 regions of human TCRbeta chains were analyzed by immunosequencing. The source study handled its data this way. Repertoire TCRs were checked for matches against a reference library of SARS-CoV-2-specific TCRs that had been generated using the MIRA antigen-specificity platform. Breadth meant the fraction of unique TCRs that were SARS-CoV-2-associated, whereas depth meant the fraction of total T cells that were SARS-CoV-2-associated. Using the MIRA data, each spike-specific TCR was assigned both to the spike region to which the TCR was reactive and to a CD4 or CD8 class. Log10-transformed breadth and depth values were compared by one-way ANOVA with Sidak's multiple comparisons tests. TCRdb holds this immuneACCESS table with in-frame rearrangements only. Some clones are missing; in checked studies, unresolved V genes explain under half, and the rest has no known cause. From that table come the V and J calls and clone size; the DNA was used to work out D and trimming. The sample profile shows about 140,000 clones; less than 95% of them were found once. The ten largest clonotypes hold 6.5% to 8% of the sample.

Concerning this clone: It lacks a known antigen. Base qualities were left out, and no much larger clone turns up one base away.

Reading the label with the study, this specimen's time point is: about 28 days (+/-7) after the second vaccine dose. The sample's treatment or condition label is to be understood as: meningococcal conjugate vaccine given as trial control. Samples from vaccinated people were obtained from the UK trials COV001 and COV002, which included a single-blind randomized controlled phase 2/3 trial of AZD1222 (ChAdOx1 nCoV-19) in healthy adults. For TCRbeta chain sequencing, PBMC samples from trial participants were taken at day 0 and at day 28 after the second dose. CDR1 and CDR2 are drawn from the germline V gene: KGHSH, LQKENI. V ends up 3 bases short and J 4 bases short, with an unmatched junction base count of 3. Taken from cysteine to phenylalanine, the CDR3 has 16 residues. Only CDR3 DNA remains: 48 bases, in frame from the first base.

This clonotype was sampled from an adult who received the MenACWY meningococcal vaccine as a control. Rearrangement joined TRBV18 to TRBJ2-3; 14 nucleotides in the junction match TRBD2. Material: peripheral blood, obtained 28 days after the second dose of the MenACWY control vaccine. The sequenced DNA is TGTGCCAGCTCACCTTCGGGACTAGCGGGAGCAGATACGCAGTATTTT. Its amino acids are CASSPSGLAGADTQYF.